The 21 T cell receptor beta chains given below trace back to one sample, sequenced in a study of shared clonotypes between healthy human individuals. Terminally differentiated effector memory CD45RA+ cells were left out of the naive CD8 fraction, which was CD45RO-negative and positively selected for CCR7. Generated by immunoSEQ multiplex PCR, the TCRdb table keeps only in-frame clones and is missing some. The repertoire holds about 700,000 clones, approximately 90% seen once, with 24% in the top ten. Source material: naive CD8+ T cells sorted from blood. Receptors originate from a man aged 30 to 45 in good health.

Concerning this clone itself: Other DNA sequences in this specimen translate into the identical CDR3. The chain has TRBV7-9 and TRBJ2-7; possible D gene TRBD2, 5 bases. CDR1 SEHNR and CDR2 FQNEAQ come from the germline V gene (reference sequence). The CDR3 sequence is 13 residues long. V lost 5 bases and J 0 bases, leaving 8 bases between the germline ends. In nucleotides, the CDR3 is TGTGCCAGCAGCGCTCGGGACTCCTACGAGCAGTACTTC. Translated: CASSARDSYEQYF.

V is TRBV27 and J is TRBJ2-7; 12 bases match TRBD2. The CDR3 spans 15 residues. Trimming removed 4 bases from V and 0 bases from J; junction bases left unmatched: 1. Germline V gene sequence: CDR1 MNHEY, CDR2 SMNVEV (reference sequence). CDR3 residues: CASSSTSGSSYEQYF. CDR3 bases: TGTGCCAGCAGTTCGACTAGCGGGAGCTCCTACGAGCAGTACTTC.

CDR3 loop: CASTRRASPLYEQYF. CDR3 nucleotides: TGTGCCAGCACCCGCCGGGCAAGCCCCTTGTACGAGCAGTACTTC. V gene TRBV5-8 combines with J gene TRBJ2-7; D not resolved. The CDR3 has 15 residues. V lost 6 bases and J 4 bases, leaving 20 bases between the germline ends. The germline V gene encodes CDR1 SGHTS and CDR2 YDEGEE.

The sample holds one count of this clone. The J gene is TRBJ1-2, the V gene TRBV15, with D possibly matching TRBD1 (6 bases). In germline, CDR1 is LNHNV, CDR2 YYDKDF (reference sequence). The CDR3 has 16 residues. Trimming took off 0 bases at V and 4 bases at J, with 15 bases between the two ends. Here the CDR3 reads CATSRDRGHELYGYTF. For the CDR3, the DNA is TGTGCCACCAGCAGAGATAGGGGACATGAACTCTATGGCTACACCTTC.

The chain joins TRBV2 to TRBJ2-7; 11 nucleotides line up with TRBD1. Germline-derived CDR1 and CDR2 are SNHLY and FYNNEI. V dropped 6 bases and J dropped 6; count of bases not matched to a gene: 10. The CDR3 contains 15 residues. CDR3: CASRDTGTGGLEQYF. The CDR3 region has the DNA TGTGCCAGCAGAGACACCGGGACAGGGGGTCTCGAGCAGTACTTC.

The genes are TRBV7-6 and TRBJ2-7; the match to TRBD2 covers 10 bases. The CDR3 totals 15 residues. V lost 2 bases, J lost 2 bases, and 3 bases stayed unmatched. Germline CDR1 is SGHVS and CDR2 is FNYEAQ. This chain's CDR3 is CASSLSLAGAYEQYF. The CDR3 DNA reads as TGTGCCAGCAGCTTAAGCCTAGCGGGAGCCTACGAGCAGTACTTC.

This clone was observed a few times. This chain uses TRBV25-1 with TRBJ2-5, with D perhaps assigned TRBD1 or TRBD2 (5 bases each). The CDR3 consists of 15 residues. The V end was cut by 7 bases, the J end by 2 bases, with 17 bases between. CDR1 and CDR2 (germline): MGHDK, SYGVNS. The CDR3 loop reads CASTPLGRTQETQYF. For the CDR3, the DNA is TGTGCCAGCACGCCGCTGGGACGGACACAAGAGACCCAGTACTTC.

This chain joins TRBV10-1 and TRBJ2-7; D call uncertain. The CDR3 covers 14 residues. Germline lookup yields CDR1 WNHNN and CDR2 SYGVQD (reference sequence). V lost 0 bases to trimming and J lost 1 base, with 7 bases between them. The CDR3 here is CASSESTLSYEQYF. CDR3 nucleotide sequence: TGCGCCAGCAGTGAGTCTACCTTGTCCTACGAGCAGTACTTC.

The rearrangement uses TRBV28 and TRBJ2-3; no reliable D call. Trimming removed 3 bases at V and 10 bases at J, with 11 bases between. The CDR3 has 12 amino acids. Germline V gene sequence: CDR1 MDHEN, CDR2 SYDVKM. CDR3 loop: CASSFVGNSQYF. CDR3 sequence (DNA): TGTGCCAGCAGTTTTGTTGGGAATTCGCAGTATTTT.

The gene calls are TRBV5-6 and TRBJ2-3; 12 positions match TRBD2. CDR3 size: 17 residues. V was pared by 4 bases and J by 5 bases, with 11 bases of the junction left unmatched. From germline, CDR1 is SGHDT and CDR2 YYEEEE. This CDR3 is CASSPRLAGDPLDTQYF. CDR3 sequence (DNA): TGTGCCAGCAGCCCCAGACTAGCGGGAGACCCCTTAGATACGCAGTATTTT.

The chain couples TRBV28 to TRBJ1-2, with a possible D match to TRBD1 (5 bases). Trimming pared 5 bases from V and 4 bases from J, leaving 11 bases between. The CDR3 is 13 amino acids. Germline V gene sequence: CDR1 MDHEN, CDR2 SYDVKM. The CDR3 DNA reads as TGTGCCAGCAGTCCAGACGACAGCTATGGCTACACCTTC. Amino acid sequence: CASSPDDSYGYTF.

The chain has TRBV11-2 and TRBJ2-1; D is unclear. The germline V and J ends were trimmed by 3 bases and 9 bases, with 6 bases remaining between them. This CDR3 contains 11 residues. Germline CDR1 reads SGHAT; CDR2 reads FQNNGV. The chain's CDR3 is CASSLGSEQFF. CDR3 bases: TGTGCCAGCAGCTTGGGTTCTGAGCAGTTCTTC.

The rearrangement links TRBV6-5 to TRBJ2-7, with 10 bases aligning to TRBD2. This CDR3 spans 16 amino acids. Germline V gives CDR1 MNHEY, CDR2 SVGAGI. J gave up 4 bases and V 4 bases, and 10 bases lay outside the gene matches. CDR3 residues: CASSFLSSGGTYEQYF. CDR3 DNA: TGTGCCAGCAGTTTTTTGTCTAGCGGGGGAACATACGAGCAGTACTTC.

This clone has just one count. The V and J genes are TRBV19 and TRBJ1-1; possibly TRBD1 for D (5 bases). Per germline, CDR1 LNHDA and CDR2 SQIVND (reference sequence). The CDR3 is 16 residues long. Trimming shortened V by 6 bases and J by 1 base, and 18 bases separated the two germline ends. In nucleotides, the CDR3 is TGTGCCAGTAGCGGGGACCCTCTCAGGCGGAACACTGAAGCTTTCTTT. Its protein product is CASSGDPLRRNTEAFF.

The V and J genes are TRBV30 and TRBJ2-7, with 7 nucleotides matching TRBD1. Trimming removed 7 bases from V and 2 bases from J; junction bases left unmatched: 8. The CDR3 is 13 residues long. From germline, CDR1 is GTSNPN and CDR2 SVGIG (reference sequence). Here the CDR3 reads CALSGTETYEQYF. The CDR3 DNA follows: TGTGCCTTATCCGGGACAGAAACCTACGAGCAGTACTTC.

The V call is TRBV14, the J call TRBJ2-1, with D perhaps matching TRBD2 (6 bases). V shed 5 bases and J shed 2 bases, with 13 bases lying between them. Germline loops: CDR1 SGHDN, CDR2 FVKESK. The CDR3 has 15 residues. This CDR3 is CASSGGTGPYNEQFF. The CDR3 DNA sequence: TGTGCCAGCAGCGGCGGGACTGGTCCCTACAATGAGCAGTTCTTC. The full variable domain, in which reference TRBV14 and TRBJ2-1 provide the parts outside the CDR3, is EAGVTQFPSHSVIEKGQTVTLRCDPISGHDNLYWYRRVMGKEIKFLLHFVKESKQDESGMPNNRFLAERTGGTYSTLKVQPAELEDSGVYFCASSGGTGPYNEQFFGPGTRLTVL.

As concerns this clone: This may come from a read error, since a much larger clone is one base off. This sample also contains other DNA sequences that code for the same CDR3. V gene TRBV9 combines with J gene TRBJ1-1; D gene uncertain. CDR1 and CDR2 (germline): SGDLS, YYNGEE. With 0 bases removed from V and 1 base from J, the gap between germline ends came to 4 bases. This CDR3 contains 13 residues. CDR3 nucleotides: TGTGCCAGCAGCGTAGGGGCGAACACTGAAGCTTTCTTT. Its protein is CASSVGANTEAFF.

This rearrangement joins TRBV9 to TRBJ2-1; 8 bases are a match to TRBD2. The trim removed 0 bases at V and 8 bases at J, leaving 4 bases unmatched. Germline CDR1 and CDR2: SGDLS and YYNGEE. The CDR3 spans 14 residues. The CDR3 region has the DNA TGTGCCAGCAGCGTAGCGGGACTAGGGCATGAGCAGTTCTTC. Protein: CASSVAGLGHEQFF.

The chain joins TRBV5-6 to TRBJ1-4; the D gene is possibly TRBD1 (5 bases). The germline V gene has CDR1 SGHDT and CDR2 YYEEEE. V was shortened by 4 bases and J by 4 bases, with 11 bases between the two germline ends. The CDR3 loop spans 14 amino acids. The CDR3 DNA follows: TGTGCCAGCAGCCCAGGGTGGAGTAATGAAAAACTGTTTTTT. It encodes CASSPGWSNEKLFF.

This chain connects TRBV28 to TRBJ2-7; 8 bases fit TRBD2. CDR1 is MDHEN and CDR2 is SYDVKM in the germline V gene. The junction had 9 bases not matched to a gene; V was cut back by 6 bases and J by 5 bases. The CDR3 extends over 14 amino acids. The DNA for the CDR3 is TGTGCCAGCAGCTTGGGCGGGGGGCCTGACGAGCAGTACTTC. Translating it yields CASSLGGGPDEQYF.

V and J are TRBV28 and TRBJ2-5; 8 nucleotides align to TRBD2. With 2 bases clipped from V and 3 bases from J, the junction kept 17 bases outside the gene matches. There are 19 residues in the CDR3. In germline, CDR1 is MDHEN, CDR2 SYDVKM. CDR3 residues: CASSLTSDSLGLDKETQYF. For the CDR3, the DNA is TGTGCCAGCAGTTTAACATCGGACAGCCTGGGACTAGACAAAGAGACCCAGTACTTC.